Below, 13 T cell receptor beta chains from the same sample are listed, as sequenced in a study of OX40 agonist ivuxolimab in advanced cancers. TCRdb's table, derived via immunoSEQ multiplex PCR, lists solely in-frame clones and lacks some. The data show tens of thousands of clones, with 84% seen just once and almost 0.65% held by the top ten. This sample comprised CD4+ or CD8+ T cells sorted from blood, obtained in a trial of the OX40 agonist ivuxolimab. The receptors stem from an adult with an advanced solid tumor such as melanoma, head and neck, liver or kidney cancer.

This rearrangement joins TRBV9 to TRBJ2-5; unclear D gene. Between the trimmed V and J ends, which lost 0 bases and 4 bases, there was a span of 13 bases. CDR1 SGDLS and CDR2 YYNGEE come from the germline V gene. This CDR3 spans 15 amino acids. The CDR3 sequence: CASSVGVGDAETQYF. In DNA form, the CDR3 reads TGTGCCAGCAGCGTAGGCGTCGGAGACGCAGAGACCCAGTACTTC.

V usage is TRBV6-1 and J usage is TRBJ2-3; possible D gene TRBD2, 6 bases. Trimming removed 1 base at V and 6 bases at J, with 8 bases between. This CDR3 spans 13 amino acids. Germline CDR1 and CDR2: MNHNS and SASEGT. CDR3 sequence (DNA): TGTGCCAGCAGTGAAGAGGCGGGGGATACGCAGTATTTT. It is translated as CASSEEAGDTQYF.

The chain links TRBV7-8 to TRBJ2-5, with TRBD2 as a possible D gene (5 bases). CDR3 size: 13 residues. Germline CDR1 SGHVS, CDR2 FQNEAQ. V lost 2 bases and J lost 5, with 9 bases in between. CDR3 residues: CASSLRSGETQYF. CDR3 DNA sequence: TGTGCCAGCAGCTTAAGGTCGGGGGAGACCCAGTACTTC.

This clone came up once. V and J are TRBV27 and TRBJ2-3; no firm D call. Germline lookup yields CDR1 MNHEY and CDR2 SMNVEV (reference sequence). V lost 4 bases and J lost 6, with 11 bases in between. CDR3 length equals 13 residues. This CDR3 reads CASSSLVEDTQYF. The CDR3, as DNA: TGTGCCAGCAGTTCATTGGTAGAGGATACGCAGTATTTT.

This rearrangement joins TRBV7-9 to TRBJ2-3, with 12 bases matching TRBD2. The CDR3 contains 16 residues. Germline-derived CDR1 and CDR2 are SEHNR and FQNEAQ (reference sequence). Losses at the gene ends were 6 bases for V and 11 bases for J; bases not matched to a gene: 15. CDR3 loop: CASSSGLAGTPGGQYF. In nucleotides, the CDR3 is TGTGCCAGCAGTTCTGGACTAGCGGGGACGCCAGGGGGGCAGTATTTT. The entire variable domain, with the rest obtained from reference TRBV7-9 and TRBJ2-3, is as follows: DTGVSQNPRHKITKRGQNVTFRCDPISEHNRLYWYRQTLGQGPEFLTYFQNEAQLEKSRLLSDRFSAERPKGSFSTLEIQRTEQGDSAMYLCASSSGLAGTPGGQYFGPGTRLTVL.

The rearrangement uses TRBV5-4 and TRBJ2-3, with TRBD2 matching 7 bases. The V segment lost 0 bases and the J segment 3 bases; nucleotides outside the gene matches: 4. This CDR3 spans 15 amino acids. Germline CDR1 reads SGHNT; CDR2 reads YYREEE (reference sequence). CDR3 bases: TGTGCCAGCAGCTTGGGGCGGGAGTGGACAGATACGCAGTATTTT. This gives the protein CASSLGREWTDTQYF. Variable domain in full (rest from reference TRBV5-4 and TRBJ2-3): ETGVTQSPTHLIKTRGQQVTLRCSSQSGHNTVSWYQQALGQGPQFIFQYYREEENGRGNFPPRFSGLQFPNYSSELNVNALELDDSALYLCASSLGREWTDTQYFGPGTRLTVL.

This rearrangement joins TRBV7-2 to TRBJ2-3; possibly TRBD2 for D (6 bases). V shed 2 bases and J shed 3 bases, with 12 bases lying between them. The germline CDR1 and CDR2 sequences are SGHTA and FQGNSA. This CDR3 has 15 amino acids. The CDR3 reads CASSLTRGWTDTQYF. The CDR3 bases are TGTGCCAGCAGCTTAACACGGGGGTGGACAGATACGCAGTATTTT.

This chain joins TRBV2 and TRBJ2-5; 7 nucleotides align to TRBD1. Germline assignment: CDR1 SNHLY and CDR2 FYNNEI. V shed 5 bases, J shed 3 bases, and the junction held 12 bases outside the gene matches. The CDR3 length is 16 residues. In DNA form, the CDR3 reads TGTGCCAGCAGTCCTTTCAGGGGGTTTCTTGAAGAGACCCAGTACTTC. It translates to CASSPFRGFLEETQYF.

V usage is TRBV5-1 and J usage is TRBJ1-1; D remains unclear. Germline CDR1 and CDR2: SGHRS and YFSETQ. The V and J ends lost 6 bases and 1 base respectively, with 10 bases between them. The CDR3 spans 13 residues. CDR3 residues: CASKNIWNTEAFF. The CDR3 coding sequence is TGCGCCAGCAAGAACATATGGAACACTGAAGCTTTCTTT.

This sequence joins TRBV6-6 and TRBJ2-1; possible D gene TRBD2, 5 bases. The CDR3 loop spans 16 amino acids. Germline CDR1 reads MNHNY; CDR2 reads SVGAGI (reference sequence). V lost 0 bases, J lost 2 bases, and 11 bases lay in between. In DNA, the CDR3 is TGTGCCAGCAGTTACTCAGGAGGAGAGACCTACAATGAGCAGTTCTTC. It translates to CASSYSGGETYNEQFF.

To note about this clone: At one of its ends the junction is not consistent with the germline gene, which may arise from a read error. This chain uses TRBV28 with TRBJ1-2, with D maybe TRBD1 (6 bases). The germline gives CDR1 MDHEN, CDR2 SYDVKM. The CDR3 length is 12 residues. CDR3 in DNA: TGCAGTGTCGGCAGGGGTGTCTATGGCTACACCTTC. Encoded protein: CSVGRGVYGYTF.

In this sample, this clone turned up a few times. CDR3 protein: CASSETRQVNTEAFF. CDR3 in DNA: TGTGCCAGCAGCGAAACCCGCCAGGTGAACACTGAAGCTTTCTTT. The gene calls are TRBV7-2 and TRBJ1-1; the D is unclear. This CDR3 contains 15 residues. The germline gives CDR1 SGHTA, CDR2 FQGNSA. Trimming left V 5 bases short and J 0 bases short, with 13 bases between.

V is TRBV7-7 and J is TRBJ2-5; D could derive from TRBD1 or TRBD2 (5 bases each). Trimming took 5 bases from V and 2 from J, leaving 12 bases between them. Germline V lookup: CDR1 SSHAT, CDR2 FNYEAQ (reference sequence). The CDR3 extends over 14 amino acids. The CDR3 reads CASSQTGPQETQYF. DNA of the CDR3: TGTGCCAGCAGCCAAACGGGGCCACAAGAGACCCAGTACTTC.